This is a list of T cell receptor beta chains from one sample in a study of blood T cells in healthy people across ages. TCRdb redid the calling of the 5' RACE reads with MiXCR, one entry per CDR3 protein. The data hold approximately 1.5 million distinct CDR3 sequences, with about 35% observed a single time. The sample comprised blood. The receptors shown here come from a woman aged 25 to 39 in good health. The CDR3 runs from the conserved cysteine through the conserved F or W. Fields, in order: J gene, D gene, V gene, clone size, CDR3 protein, CDR3 DNA. The D gene is left open where the match is weak. Clone size is stated in some rows and not others, as once, few, many or a class when expanded.

J: TRBJ2-1; D: TRBD2; V: TRBV6-1; size: few; CDR3: CASSVLRLAGVSYNEQFF; DNA: TGTGCCAGCAGCGTCCTCCGACTAGCGGGAGTTAGCTACAATGAGCAGTTCTTC
J: TRBJ1-2; D: .; V: TRBV7-2; size: few; CDR3: CASSLQHYGYTF; DNA: TGTGCCAGCAGCTTACAGCACTATGGCTACACCTTC
J: TRBJ1-6; D: .; V: TRBV4-2; size: .; CDR3: CASSQDSPNLSPLHF; DNA: TGTGCCAGCAGCCAAGATTCCCCCAATTTGTCACCCCTCCACTTT
J: TRBJ1-2; D: TRBD1; V: TRBV13; size: few; CDR3: CASSPTGQGNYGYTF; DNA: TGTGCCAGCAGCCCAACCGGACAGGGTAACTATGGCTACACCTTC
J: TRBJ1-2; D: .; V: TRBV4-1; size: few; CDR3: CASSHPGRNGGYTF; DNA: TGCGCCAGCAGCCACCCAGGGAGGAATGGAGGCTACACCTTC
J: TRBJ2-3; D: TRBD2; V: TRBV4-2; size: many; CDR3: CASSQDGLAGTTDTQYF; DNA: TGTGCCAGCAGCCAAGATGGCCTAGCGGGGACCACAGATACGCAGTATTTT
J: TRBJ2-7; D: .; V: TRBV12-3/TRBV12-4; size: few; CDR3: CASSAGVVFHEQYF; DNA: TGTGCCAGCAGTGCAGGGGTAGTATTTCACGAGCAGTACTTC
J: TRBJ1-2; D: .; V: TRBV3-1; size: few; CDR3: CASSQVDRRGYTF; DNA: TGTGCCAGCAGCCAAGTAGATAGGCGAGGCTACACCTTC
J: TRBJ2-5; D: .; V: TRBV6-1; size: .; CDR3: CASSDPSKGQETQYF; DNA: TGTGCCAGCAGTGATCCTTCGAAGGGACAAGAGACCCAGTACTTC
J: TRBJ2-5; D: TRBD2; V: TRBV3-1; size: few; CDR3: CASSQSLAGSQETQYF; DNA: TGTGCCAGCAGCCAATCGCTAGCGGGAAGTCAAGAGACCCAGTACTTC
J: TRBJ1-5; D: .; V: TRBV12-3/TRBV12-4; size: .; CDR3: CASTATRDQPQHF; DNA: TGTGCCAGCACCGCGACTCGGGATCAGCCCCAGCATTTT
J: TRBJ1-5; D: TRBD1; V: TRBV19; size: .; CDR3: CASSAGGKPQHF; DNA: TGTGCCAGTAGTGCAGGGGGAAAGCCCCAGCATTTT
J: TRBJ2-1; D: TRBD1; V: TRBV25-1; size: few; CDR3: CASRSDREVGNEQFF; DNA: TGTGCCAGCCGATCGGACAGGGAGGTGGGCAATGAGCAGTTCTTC
J: TRBJ2-1; D: .; V: TRBV28; size: few; CDR3: CASSLRASAYNEQFF; DNA: TGTGCCAGCAGTTTGCGGGCTAGCGCTTACAATGAGCAGTTCTTC
J: TRBJ1-4; D: .; V: TRBV7-9; size: .; CDR3: CASSLGPGRDEKLFF; DNA: TGTGCCAGCAGCTTGGGGCCAGGGAGGGATGAAAAACTGTTTTTT
J: TRBJ2-7; D: .; V: TRBV7-9; size: .; CDR3: CASRDGAHEQYF; DNA: TGTGCCAGCCGTGATGGGGCCCACGAGCAGTACTTC
J: TRBJ2-5; D: TRBD2; V: TRBV6-5; size: few; CDR3: CASSYSGGETQYF; DNA: TGTGCCAGCAGTTACAGCGGGGGAGAGACCCAGTACTTC
J: TRBJ2-1; D: .; V: TRBV14; size: few; CDR3: CASSQNTVNEQFF; DNA: TGTGCCAGCAGCCAGAACACAGTGAATGAGCAGTTCTTC
J: TRBJ2-5; D: .; V: TRBV7-3; size: once; CDR3: CASSFGGAQGNEQYF; DNA: TGTGCCAGCAGCTTTGGAGGGGCGCAGGGCAATGAGCAGTACTTC
J: TRBJ2-1; D: TRBD1; V: TRBV5-6; size: .; CDR3: CASSLSRGPEQFF; DNA: TGTGCCAGCAGCTTGAGTAGGGGGCCTGAGCAGTTCTTC
J: TRBJ2-3; D: .; V: TRBV4-1; size: .; CDR3: CASSQEPLSTDTQYF; DNA: TGCGCCAGCAGCCAAGAACCTCTTAGCACAGATACGCAGTATTTT
J: TRBJ1-2; D: .; V: TRBV7-9; size: few; CDR3: CASSLVPGGYTF; DNA: TGTGCCAGCAGCTTAGTACCTGGAGGCTACACCTTC
J: TRBJ2-2; D: .; V: TRBV11-2; size: .; CDR3: CASSLELVDGELFF; DNA: TGTGCCAGCAGCTTAGAGTTAGTGGACGGGGAGCTGTTTTTT
J: TRBJ2-1; D: TRBD2; V: TRBV20-1; size: few; CDR3: CSARGGLAGTQAYNEQFF; DNA: TGCAGTGCTAGGGGGGGACTAGCGGGGACCCAGGCCTACAATGAGCAGTTCTTC
J: TRBJ1-2; D: .; V: TRBV7-9; size: few; CDR3: CASSLGQGFRGYTF; DNA: TGTGCCAGCAGCTTAGGCCAGGGGTTTCGGGGCTACACCTTC
J: TRBJ2-5; D: .; V: TRBV15; size: few; CDR3: CATSRAGGGETQYF; DNA: TGTGCCACCAGCAGAGCTGGGGGCGGAGAGACCCAGTACTTC
J: TRBJ2-7; D: TRBD1; V: TRBV11-2; size: .; CDR3: CAGSLGPVGQGYEQYF; DNA: TGTGCCGGCAGCTTAGGCCCCGTTGGACAGGGCTACGAGCAGTACTTC
J: TRBJ2-3; D: TRBD2; V: TRBV12-3/TRBV12-4; size: few; CDR3: CASSHREGPDTQYF; DNA: TGTGCCAGCAGTCATCGGGAGGGCCCAGATACGCAGTATTTT
J: TRBJ1-2; D: .; V: TRBV29-1; size: few; CDR3: CSVGGIDGANYGYTF; DNA: TGCAGCGTTGGCGGCATCGACGGAGCTAACTATGGCTACACCTTC
J: TRBJ2-1; D: TRBD2; V: TRBV6-6; size: few; CDR3: CASSWDGRAWNEQFF; DNA: TGTGCCAGCAGTTGGGACGGGAGGGCTTGGAATGAGCAGTTCTTC
J: TRBJ2-7; D: .; V: TRBV20-1; size: many; CDR3: CSAFQSPIEQYF; DNA: TGCAGTGCTTTCCAATCCCCCATCGAGCAGTACTTC
J: TRBJ1-5; D: .; V: TRBV28; size: .; CDR3: CASSLDAYRGNQPQHF; DNA: TGTGCCAGCAGCCTAGACGCATACAGGGGCAATCAGCCCCAGCATTTT
J: TRBJ2-1; D: TRBD2; V: TRBV13; size: few; CDR3: CASSYSGGIYGEQFF; DNA: TGTGCCAGCAGTTACAGCGGGGGGATCTACGGTGAGCAGTTCTTC
J: TRBJ2-3; D: TRBD2; V: TRBV5-1; size: few; CDR3: CASSLAGTSVDTQYF; DNA: TGCGCCAGCAGCTTGGCCGGGACTAGCGTAGATACGCAGTATTTT
J: TRBJ1-2; D: .; V: TRBV7-2; size: few; CDR3: CASSLEGINYGYTF; DNA: TGTGCCAGCAGCTTAGAAGGTATCAACTATGGCTACACCTTC
J: TRBJ2-1; D: TRBD2; V: TRBV10-3; size: .; CDR3: CAISESGLASSYNKQFF; DNA: TGTGCCATCAGTGAGTCGGGACTAGCGAGCTCCTACAATAAGCAGTTCTTC
J: TRBJ2-1; D: .; V: TRBV15; size: .; CDR3: CATSREGILDGQFF; DNA: TGTGCCACCAGCAGAGAAGGAATACTAGACGGTCAGTTCTTC
J: TRBJ2-7; D: .; V: TRBV20-1; size: .; CDR3: CSARGSLTYEQYF; DNA: TGCAGTGCTAGAGGGTCGTTAACCTACGAGCAGTACTTC
J: TRBJ2-5; D: .; V: TRBV5-6; size: many; CDR3: CASSSHGQETQYF; DNA: TGTGCCAGCAGCTCCCATGGACAAGAGACCCAGTACTTC
J: TRBJ1-5; D: .; V: TRBV2; size: once; CDR3: CASSELTQPQHF; DNA: TGTGCCAGCAGTGAACTGACGCAGCCCCAGCATTTT
J: TRBJ1-2; D: .; V: TRBV3-1; size: .; CDR3: CASSPRSISLDYGYTF; DNA: TGTGCCAGCAGCCCCCGGAGTATTAGTCTGGACTATGGCTACACCTTC
J: TRBJ2-5; D: .; V: TRBV10-1; size: few; CDR3: CASSDGSAAQETQYF; DNA: TGCGCCAGCAGTGATGGTTCGGCAGCCCAAGAGACCCAGTACTTC
J: TRBJ2-3; D: .; V: TRBV4-1; size: .; CDR3: CASSQNSRGYTDTQYF; DNA: TGCGCCAGCAGCCAAAATTCACGGGGGTACACAGATACGCAGTATTTT
J: TRBJ2-7; D: .; V: TRBV12-3/TRBV12-4; size: .; CDR3: CASSPFSAVSYEQYF; DNA: TGTGCCAGCAGTCCTTTCTCTGCTGTCTCCTACGAGCAGTACTTC